This T cell receptor (beta chain) was profiled in a study of blood T cell repertoires in COVID-19. About the research overall: Acute and convalescent COVID-19 samples came from the United States, Italy and Spain. In each case, the material was cDNA or gDNA derived from T cells, B-cell-depleted T cells, or PBMCs.

V lost 0 bases and J 2 bases, leaving 11 bases between the germline ends. The CDR3 is 16 residues long. Germline V gene lookup returns CDR1 MGHRA and CDR2 YSYEKL. The sample holds a few counts of this clone. Authors' analysis steps: Amplification from reference gene primers served as the basis for estimated nucleated cell counts. The assay was immunoSEQ multiplex PCR, and TCRdb's table has in-frame clones only and misses some. That table is the source of V, J and clone size, and D and trimming were worked out from the DNA. This sample carries about 480,000 clones, 75% to 90% of them seen once, and the ten largest clones take roughly 0.9%.

Specimen: peripheral blood. The receptor was isolated from a man between 18 and 35 years old with COVID-19, enrolled during active disease. The chain joins TRBV4-1 to TRBJ1-3; D gene unclear. CDR3 residues: CASSQEAHRAGNTIYF. CDR3 nucleotide sequence: TGCGCCAGCAGCCAAGAAGCCCACCGGGCTGGAAACACCATATATTTT.